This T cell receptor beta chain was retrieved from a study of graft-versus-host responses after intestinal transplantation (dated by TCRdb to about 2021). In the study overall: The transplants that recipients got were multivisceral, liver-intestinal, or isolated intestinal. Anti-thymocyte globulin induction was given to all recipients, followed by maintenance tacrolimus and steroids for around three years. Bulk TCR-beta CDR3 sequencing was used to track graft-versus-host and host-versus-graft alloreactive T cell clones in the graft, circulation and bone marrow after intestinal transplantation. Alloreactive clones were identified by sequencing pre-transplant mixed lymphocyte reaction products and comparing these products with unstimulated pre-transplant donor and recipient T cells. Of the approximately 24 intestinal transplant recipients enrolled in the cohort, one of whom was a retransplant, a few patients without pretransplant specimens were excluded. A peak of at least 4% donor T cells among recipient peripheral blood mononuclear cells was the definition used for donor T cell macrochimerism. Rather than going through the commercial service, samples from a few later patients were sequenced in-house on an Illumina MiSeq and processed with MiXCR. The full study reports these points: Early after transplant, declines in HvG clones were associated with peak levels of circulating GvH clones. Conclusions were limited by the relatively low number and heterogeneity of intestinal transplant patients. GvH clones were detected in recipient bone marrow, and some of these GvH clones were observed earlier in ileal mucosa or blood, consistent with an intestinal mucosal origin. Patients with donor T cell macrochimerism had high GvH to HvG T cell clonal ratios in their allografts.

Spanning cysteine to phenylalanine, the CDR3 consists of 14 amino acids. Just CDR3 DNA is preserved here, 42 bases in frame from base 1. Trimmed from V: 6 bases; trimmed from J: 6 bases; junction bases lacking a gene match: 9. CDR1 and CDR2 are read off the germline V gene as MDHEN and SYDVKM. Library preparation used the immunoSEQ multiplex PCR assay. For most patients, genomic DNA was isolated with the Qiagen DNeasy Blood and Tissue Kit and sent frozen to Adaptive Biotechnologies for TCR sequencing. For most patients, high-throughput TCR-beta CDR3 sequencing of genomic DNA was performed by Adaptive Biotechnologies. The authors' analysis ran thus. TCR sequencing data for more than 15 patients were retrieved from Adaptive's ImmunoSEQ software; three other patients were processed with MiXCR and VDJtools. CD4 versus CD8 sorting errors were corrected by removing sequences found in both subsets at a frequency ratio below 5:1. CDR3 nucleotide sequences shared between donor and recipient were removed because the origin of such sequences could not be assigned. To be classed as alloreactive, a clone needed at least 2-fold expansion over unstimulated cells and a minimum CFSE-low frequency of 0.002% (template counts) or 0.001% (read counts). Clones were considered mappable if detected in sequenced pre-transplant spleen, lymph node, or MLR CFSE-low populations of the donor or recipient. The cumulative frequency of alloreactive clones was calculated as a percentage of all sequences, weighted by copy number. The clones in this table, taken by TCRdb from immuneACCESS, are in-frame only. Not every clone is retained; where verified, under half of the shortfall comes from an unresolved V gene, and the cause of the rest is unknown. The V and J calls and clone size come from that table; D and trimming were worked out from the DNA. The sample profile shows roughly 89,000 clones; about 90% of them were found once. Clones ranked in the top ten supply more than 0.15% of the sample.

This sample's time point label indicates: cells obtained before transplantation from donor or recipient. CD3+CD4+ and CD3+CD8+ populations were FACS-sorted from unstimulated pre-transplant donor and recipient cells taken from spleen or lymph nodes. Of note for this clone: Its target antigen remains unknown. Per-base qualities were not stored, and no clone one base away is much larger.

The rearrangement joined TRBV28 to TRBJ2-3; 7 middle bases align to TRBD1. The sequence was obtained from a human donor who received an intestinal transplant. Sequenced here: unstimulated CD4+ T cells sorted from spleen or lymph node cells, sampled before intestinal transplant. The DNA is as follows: TGTGCCAGCAGACAGGGGCCCGAGACGGATACGCAGTATTTT. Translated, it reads CASRQGPETDTQYF.